Presented here are 22 T cell receptor beta chains from one specimen sequenced in a study of beta chain features in type 1 diabetes. Expressed TCRB transcripts got sequenced, as all isolated RNA was reverse transcribed. Method: immunoSEQ multiplex PCR; TCRdb's copy keeps in-frame clones and lacks some. The data show fewer than 200,000 clones, 10% seen once. The study, taken as a whole, reports: Type 1 diabetes patients had TCRB CDR3s that were shorter (moderately but significantly so) in all four CD4+ subsets.

Antigen specificity for these receptors is unknown. The sequenced material came from central memory CD4+ T cells from blood. The receptors here all came from a man in his thirties or forties with type 1 diabetes.

The V and J genes are TRBV7-8 and TRBJ2-1; 8 nucleotides match TRBD2. The CDR3 runs 14 residues. V shed 8 bases, J shed 5 bases, and the junction held 8 bases outside the gene matches. Germline V gene sequence: CDR1 SGHVS, CDR2 FQNEAQ. CDR3 in amino acids: CASGETSVNNEQFF. The CDR3 DNA is TGTGCCAGCGGTGAGACTAGCGTGAACAATGAGCAGTTCTTC.

Judged by abundance, this clone is medium-sized (0.01 to 0.1%). This sequence joins TRBV14 and TRBJ2-7; 11 bases align to TRBD1. Germline V gives CDR1 SGHDN, CDR2 FVKESK. The length of the CDR3 is 16 residues. V shed 4 bases and J 2 bases; nucleotides not matched to a gene: 7. The CDR3 nucleotides read TGTGCCAGCAGCCGGTCCTGGGGACAGGGGGCCTACGAGCAGTACTTC. Protein sequence: CASSRSWGQGAYEQYF. Combining the CDR3 with reference TRBV14 and TRBJ2-7 gives the whole variable domain EAGVTQFPSHSVIEKGQTVTLRCDPISGHDNLYWYRRVMGKEIKFLLHFVKESKQDESGMPNNRFLAERTGGTYSTLKVQPAELEDSGVYFCASSRSWGQGAYEQYFGPGTRLTVT.

This sequence joins TRBV28 and TRBJ2-1; D is unresolved. Germline CDR1 is MDHEN and CDR2 is SYDVKM. CDR3 length equals 12 residues. V was trimmed by 3 bases and J by 8 bases, leaving 8 bases between them. The CDR3: CASSFSVDEQFF. The CDR3 bases are TGTGCCAGCAGTTTTTCCGTAGATGAGCAGTTCTTC. The variable domain in full, with the rest retrieved from reference TRBV28 and TRBJ2-1, is DVKVTQSSRYLVKRTGEKVFLECVQDMDHENMFWYRQDPGLGLRLIYFSYDVKMKEKGDIPEGYSVSREKKERFSLILESASTNQTSMYLCASSFSVDEQFFGPGTRLTVL.

This clone was seen only a few times. The chain has TRBV28 and TRBJ2-1; 7 bases are a match to TRBD2. Germline V gives CDR1 MDHEN, CDR2 SYDVKM. The CDR3 loop spans 13 amino acids. The ends lost 6 bases at V and 6 bases at J; junction bases unmatched: 5. CDR3 coding DNA: TGTGCCAGCAGACCAACTAGCGCCAATGAGCAGTTCTTC. Residues: CASRPTSANEQFF.

The chain recombines TRBV5-1 with TRBJ2-2, with 7 bases fitting TRBD2. The CDR3 is made up of 15 amino acids. V shed 4 bases and J 6 bases; nucleotides not matched to a gene: 9. Germline values: CDR1 SGHRS, CDR2 YFSETQ. CDR3 coding DNA: TGCGCCAGCAGCAAAGACAGCGGGATCTCCGGGGAGCTGTTTTTT. This translates into CASSKDSGISGELFF.

This clone is a singleton in its sample. The V gene is TRBV5-5, the J gene TRBJ1-5; D not resolved. The CDR3 has 13 residues. Germline V gene lookup returns CDR1 SGHKS and CDR2 YYEKEE (reference sequence). The V and J ends lost 1 base and 4 bases respectively, with 6 bases between them. The CDR3 spells CASSLYGNQPQHF. Here the CDR3 DNA reads TGTGCCAGCAGCTTGTACGGTAATCAGCCCCAGCATTTT.

A few counts support this clone. Other DNA variants within this sample encode the same CDR3. The J gene is TRBJ2-3, the V gene TRBV7-2, with 7 bases that match TRBD2. The CDR3 is 15 amino acids. CDR1 is SGHTA and CDR2 is FQGNSA in the germline V gene. The V segment lost 0 bases and the J segment 0 bases; nucleotides outside the gene matches: 0. This chain's CDR3 is CASSLAAGSTDTQYF. CDR3 DNA: TGTGCCAGCAGCTTAGCAGCGGGAAGCACAGATACGCAGTATTTT.

The V gene is TRBV5-6, the J gene TRBJ1-5; D unclear. Germline loops: CDR1 SGHDT, CDR2 YYEEEE. V was trimmed by 0 bases and J by 4 bases, leaving 8 bases between them. The CDR3 loop spans 14 amino acids. CDR3 protein: CASSLGGLNQPQHF. The CDR3 coding sequence is TGTGCCAGCAGCTTGGGCGGACTTAATCAGCCCCAGCATTTT.

This clone was observed a few times. CDR3 coding DNA: TGCAGCGTTGAGGAGTATGGCTACACCTTC. It encodes CSVEEYGYTF. The chain uses TRBV29-1 and TRBJ1-2, with no clear D. V was trimmed by 3 bases and J by 5 bases, leaving 4 bases between them. Per germline, CDR1 SQVTM and CDR2 ANQGSEA. The CDR3 loop spans 10 amino acids.

V usage is TRBV14 and J usage is TRBJ2-2; perhaps TRBD1 as D (5 bases). V lost 5 bases and J lost 1, with 11 bases in between. This CDR3 contains 15 residues. Germline CDR1 is SGHDN and CDR2 is FVKESK. The CDR3 nucleotides read TGTGCCAGCAGCTCGCAACAGGTGAACACCGGGGAGCTGTTTTTT. As protein: CASSSQQVNTGELFF.

The chain has TRBV28 and TRBJ2-7, with TRBD1 as a possible D gene (7 bases). The CDR3 covers 20 residues. The V and J ends lost 6 bases and 0 bases respectively, with 30 bases between them. CDR1 MDHEN and CDR2 SYDVKM come from the germline V gene. The CDR3 region is CASSSSFPMDRYGGSYEQYF. The CDR3 DNA follows: TGTGCCAGCAGCTCATCTTTTCCCATGGACAGGTACGGGGGCTCCTACGAGCAGTACTTC.

V gene TRBV2 combines with J gene TRBJ2-5; 8 nucleotides line up with TRBD1. This CDR3 comprises 13 residues. Trimming at V came to 3 bases and at J to 3 bases, leaving 0 bases not matched to a gene. Germline CDR1 is SNHLY and CDR2 is FYNNEI. DNA of the CDR3: TGTGCCAGCAGTGAGGACAGGGAAGAGACCCAGTACTTC. Translating it yields CASSEDREETQYF.

The V gene is TRBV11-3, the J gene TRBJ2-4; 7 nucleotides match TRBD1. V shed 5 bases, J shed 5 bases, and the junction held 3 bases outside the gene matches. The CDR3 length is 13 residues. CDR1 SGHNT and CDR2 YENEEA come from the germline V gene. The CDR3 loop is CASSPGQENIQYF. The CDR3 DNA reads as TGTGCCAGCAGCCCTGGACAGGAAAACATTCAGTACTTC.

CDR3: CASGGGEQFF. In nucleotides, the CDR3 is TGTGCCAGCGGAGGCGGTGAGCAGTTCTTC. The chain couples TRBV2 to TRBJ2-1, with D maybe TRBD2 (5 bases). The CDR3 spans 10 residues. Germline V lookup: CDR1 SNHLY, CDR2 FYNNEI. The V gene lost 8 bases and the J gene lost 9 bases, with 8 bases spanning the gap. The full variable domain, its missing parts supplied by reference TRBV2 and TRBJ2-1, is EPEVTQTPSHQVTQMGQEVILRCVPISNHLYFYWYRQILGQKVEFLVSFYNNEISEKSEIFDDQFSVERPDGSNFTLKIRSTKLEDSAMYFCASGGGEQFFGPGTRLTVL.

V usage is TRBV29-1 and J usage is TRBJ1-3; 7 bases match TRBD1. Germline assignment: CDR1 SQVTM and CDR2 ANQGSEA. The CDR3 covers 14 residues. J lost 0 bases, V lost 8 bases, and 7 bases had no gene match. The chain's CDR3 is CSPVQGGSGNTIYF. The DNA of the CDR3 is TGCAGCCCAGTCCAGGGGGGCTCTGGAAACACCATATATTTT.

This clone turned up a few times. This chain connects TRBV5-6 to TRBJ2-1; 7 nucleotides line up with TRBD1. With V trimmed by 4 bases and J by 4 bases, 5 bases remained unmatched. Germline assignment: CDR1 SGHDT and CDR2 YYEEEE. This CDR3 region has 14 residues. The DNA for the CDR3 is TGTGCCAGCAGCACCTCGACAGGGTACAATGAGCAGTTCTTC. It translates to CASSTSTGYNEQFF.

This clone was counted a few times. The CDR3 spells CASSAGQPYEQYF. CDR3 DNA sequence: TGTGCCAGTAGTGCGGGACAGCCCTACGAGCAGTACTTC. This chain uses TRBV19 with TRBJ2-7, with D tentatively TRBD1 (7 bases). Trimming took off 5 bases at V and 2 bases at J, with 10 bases between the two ends. CDR1 is LNHDA and CDR2 is SQIVND in the germline V gene (reference sequence). The CDR3 runs to 13 residues.

The chain couples TRBV6-4 to TRBJ2-1, with 7 positions matching TRBD2. The CDR3 has 15 amino acids. Germline values: CDR1 MRHNA, CDR2 SNTAGT. V gave up 3 bases and J gave up 2 bases; unmatched junction bases: 4. CDR3 protein: CASSEAGVAYNEQFF. CDR3 DNA: TGTGCCAGCAGTGAGGCGGGAGTCGCCTACAATGAGCAGTTCTTC.

This clone turned up a few times. V gene TRBV5-1 combines with J gene TRBJ2-3; 7 positions match TRBD2. The germline V gene encodes CDR1 SGHRS and CDR2 YFSETQ. V shed 6 bases, J shed 1 base, and the junction held 8 bases outside the gene matches. The CDR3 is 15 residues long. The CDR3 region has the DNA TGCGCCAGCAACGCAGCGGGACCGGGCACAGATACGCAGTATTTT. Its protein product is CASNAAGPGTDTQYF. Variable domain in full (rest from reference TRBV5-1 and TRBJ2-3): KAGVTQTPRYLIKTRGQQVTLSCSPISGHRSVSWYQQTPGQGLQFLFEYFSETQRNKGNFPGRFSGRQFSNSRSEMNVSTLELGDSALYLCASNAAGPGTDTQYFGPGTRLTVL.

The chain carries TRBV2 and TRBJ2-1; D is possibly TRBD2 (6 bases). This CDR3 spans 14 amino acids. Germline V lookup: CDR1 SNHLY, CDR2 FYNNEI. V lost 6 bases and J 9 bases, leaving 18 bases between the germline ends. Here the CDR3 DNA reads TGTGCCAGCAGCTGGGGGGAGTCTCGATTTGAGCAGTTCTTC. Protein product: CASSWGESRFEQFF.

The CDR3 region has the DNA TGTGCCAGCAGCCAAGATCGGGTCTCTGGGGCCAACGTCCTGACTTTC. Its translation is CASSQDRVSGANVLTF. The chain employs TRBV4-2 and TRBJ2-6; D is undetermined. Germline assignment: CDR1 LGHNA and CDR2 YNFKEQ. The CDR3 consists of 16 residues. The germline V and J ends were trimmed by 0 bases and 0 bases, with 6 bases remaining between them.

This chain connects TRBV27 to TRBJ1-1; 8 bases fit TRBD1. From germline, CDR1 is MNHEY and CDR2 SMNVEV (reference sequence). J lost 5 bases, V lost 4 bases, and 18 bases had no gene match. CDR3 length equals 18 residues. This CDR3 is CASSSPRQGIPLRTEAFF. CDR3 bases: TGTGCCAGCAGTTCGCCCCGACAGGGGATACCACTTAGGACTGAAGCTTTCTTT.